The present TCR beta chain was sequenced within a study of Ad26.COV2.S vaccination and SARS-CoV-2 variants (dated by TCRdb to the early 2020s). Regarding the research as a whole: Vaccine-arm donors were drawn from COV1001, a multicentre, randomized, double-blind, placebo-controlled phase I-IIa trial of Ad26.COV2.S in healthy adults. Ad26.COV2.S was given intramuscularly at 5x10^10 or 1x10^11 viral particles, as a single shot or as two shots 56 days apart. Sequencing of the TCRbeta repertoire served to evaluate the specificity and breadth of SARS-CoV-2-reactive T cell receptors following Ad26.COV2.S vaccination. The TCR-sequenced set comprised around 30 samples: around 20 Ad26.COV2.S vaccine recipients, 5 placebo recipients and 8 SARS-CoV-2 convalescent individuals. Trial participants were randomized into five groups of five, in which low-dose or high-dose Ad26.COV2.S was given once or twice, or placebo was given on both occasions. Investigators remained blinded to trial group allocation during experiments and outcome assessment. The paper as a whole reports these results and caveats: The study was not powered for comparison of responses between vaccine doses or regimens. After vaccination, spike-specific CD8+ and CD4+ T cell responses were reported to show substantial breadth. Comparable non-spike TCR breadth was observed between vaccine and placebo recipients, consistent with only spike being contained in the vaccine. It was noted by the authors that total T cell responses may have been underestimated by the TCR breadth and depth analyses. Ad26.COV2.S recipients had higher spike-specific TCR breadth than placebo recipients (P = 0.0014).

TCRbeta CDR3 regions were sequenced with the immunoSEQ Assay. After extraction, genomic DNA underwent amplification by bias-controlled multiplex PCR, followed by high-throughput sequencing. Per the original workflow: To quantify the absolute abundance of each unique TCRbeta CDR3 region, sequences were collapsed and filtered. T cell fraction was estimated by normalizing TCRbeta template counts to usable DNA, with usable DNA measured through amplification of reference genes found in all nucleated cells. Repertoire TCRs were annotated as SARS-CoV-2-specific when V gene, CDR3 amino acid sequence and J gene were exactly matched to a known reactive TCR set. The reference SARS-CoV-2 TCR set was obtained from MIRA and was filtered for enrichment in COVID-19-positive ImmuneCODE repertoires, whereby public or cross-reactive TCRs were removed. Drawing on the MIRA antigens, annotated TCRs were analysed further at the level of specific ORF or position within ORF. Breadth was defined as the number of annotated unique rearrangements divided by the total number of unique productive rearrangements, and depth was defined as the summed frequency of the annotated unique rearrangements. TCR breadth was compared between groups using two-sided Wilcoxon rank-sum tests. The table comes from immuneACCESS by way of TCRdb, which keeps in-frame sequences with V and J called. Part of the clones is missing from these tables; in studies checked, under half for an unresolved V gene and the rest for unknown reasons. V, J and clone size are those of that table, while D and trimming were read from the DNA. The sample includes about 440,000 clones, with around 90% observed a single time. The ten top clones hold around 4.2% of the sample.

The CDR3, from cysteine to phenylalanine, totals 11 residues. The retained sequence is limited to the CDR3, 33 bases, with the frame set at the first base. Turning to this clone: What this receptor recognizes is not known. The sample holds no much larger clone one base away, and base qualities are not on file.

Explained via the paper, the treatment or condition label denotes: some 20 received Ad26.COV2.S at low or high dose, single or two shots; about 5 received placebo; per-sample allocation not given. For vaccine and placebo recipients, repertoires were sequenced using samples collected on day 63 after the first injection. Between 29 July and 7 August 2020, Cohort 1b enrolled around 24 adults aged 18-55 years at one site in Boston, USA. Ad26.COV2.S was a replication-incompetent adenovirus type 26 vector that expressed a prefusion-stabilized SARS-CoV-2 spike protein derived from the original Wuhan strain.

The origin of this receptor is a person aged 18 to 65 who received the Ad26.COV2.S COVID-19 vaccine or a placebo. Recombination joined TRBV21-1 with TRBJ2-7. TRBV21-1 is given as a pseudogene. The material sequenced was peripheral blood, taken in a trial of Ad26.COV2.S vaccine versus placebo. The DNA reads TGTGCCAGCAGCAAAGTCTACGAGCAGTACTTC. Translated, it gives CASSKVYEQYF.